This TCR beta chain was captured in a study of T cell clones after liver transplantation. Germline V lookup: CDR1 MDHEN, CDR2 SYDVKM. V was trimmed by 3 bases and J by 6 bases, leaving 8 bases between them. The CDR3 contains 12 residues. This clone was detected a few times. The data were produced by immunoSEQ multiplex PCR, yet TCRdb's version contains in-frame clones alone and is incomplete. The table has approximately 68,000 clones, roughly 80% seen once. This sequence joins TRBV28 and TRBJ1-1; D is perhaps TRBD1 (5 bases). The sequence came from a human donor who received a liver transplant. The sequences come from CD4+ T cells from blood, collected before liver transplant. CDR3 bases: TGTGCCAGCAGTTTCGAGACAGCTGAAGCTTTCTTT. Protein product: CASSFETAEAFF.